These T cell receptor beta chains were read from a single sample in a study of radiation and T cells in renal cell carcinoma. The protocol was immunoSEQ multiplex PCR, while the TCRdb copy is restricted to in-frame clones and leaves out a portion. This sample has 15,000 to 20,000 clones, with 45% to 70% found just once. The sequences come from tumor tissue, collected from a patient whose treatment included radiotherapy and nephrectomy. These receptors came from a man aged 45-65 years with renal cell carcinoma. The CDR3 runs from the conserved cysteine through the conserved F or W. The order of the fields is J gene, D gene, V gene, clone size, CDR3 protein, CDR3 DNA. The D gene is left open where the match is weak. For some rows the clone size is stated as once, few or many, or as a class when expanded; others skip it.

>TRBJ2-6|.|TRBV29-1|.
CTISSGANVLTF
TGCACAATAAGCTCTGGGGCCAACGTCCTGACTTTC
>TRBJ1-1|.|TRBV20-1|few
CSEHRNTEAFF
TGCAGTGAACATAGGAACACTGAAGCTTTCTTT
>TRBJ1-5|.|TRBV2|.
CASGDPFNSNQPQHF
TGTGCCAGCGGAGACCCATTCAATAGCAATCAGCCCCAGCATTTT
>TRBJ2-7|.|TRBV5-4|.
CASSLEKGLREQYF
TGTGCCAGCAGCTTGGAGAAGGGGCTGAGAGAGCAGTACTTC
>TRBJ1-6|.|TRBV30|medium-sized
CAWSVMDPSNSPLHF
TGTGCCTGGAGTGTAATGGACCCAAGCAATTCACCCCTCCACTTT
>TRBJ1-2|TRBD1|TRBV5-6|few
CASSLVGGGVYGYTF
TGTGCCAGCAGCTTGGTTGGAGGGGGCGTCTATGGCTACACCTTC
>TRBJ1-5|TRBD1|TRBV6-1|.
CASRLGQGGNQPQHF
TGTGCCAGCAGGCTAGGACAGGGCGGCAATCAGCCCCAGCATTTT
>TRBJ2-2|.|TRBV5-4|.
CASSLAEQGNTGELFF
TGTGCCAGCAGCTTGGCAGAGCAGGGGAACACCGGGGAGCTGTTTTTT
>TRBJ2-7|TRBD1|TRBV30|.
CAWSDETGLTYEQYF
TGTGCCTGGAGTGACGAGACAGGGCTTACCTACGAGCAGTACTTC
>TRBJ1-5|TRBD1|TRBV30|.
CACQNGWTGGAYQPQHF
TGTGCCTGTCAAAACGGTTGGACAGGGGGCGCGTATCAGCCCCAGCATTTT
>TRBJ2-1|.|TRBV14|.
CASSTHRDLSSYNEQFF
TGTGCCAGCAGCACCCACCGGGACTTAAGCTCCTACAATGAGCAGTTCTTC
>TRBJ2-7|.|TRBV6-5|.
CASMGSSYEQYF
TGTGCCAGCATGGGGTCGAGCTACGAGCAGTACTTC
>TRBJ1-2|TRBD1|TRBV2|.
CARTGTGAVGGYTF
TGTGCCAGAACCGGGACAGGGGCCGTCGGTGGCTACACCTTC
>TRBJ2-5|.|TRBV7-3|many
CASSTNQETQYF
TGTGCCAGCAGCACGAACCAAGAGACCCAGTACTTC
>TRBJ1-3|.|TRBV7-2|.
CASSSRGGTSGNTIYF
TGTGCCAGCAGCTCCCGGGGAGGCACCTCTGGAAACACCATATATTTT
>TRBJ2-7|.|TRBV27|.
CASRALGWSSSYEQYF
TGTGCCAGCAGGGCTCTAGGTTGGTCTAGCAGTTACGAGCAGTACTTC